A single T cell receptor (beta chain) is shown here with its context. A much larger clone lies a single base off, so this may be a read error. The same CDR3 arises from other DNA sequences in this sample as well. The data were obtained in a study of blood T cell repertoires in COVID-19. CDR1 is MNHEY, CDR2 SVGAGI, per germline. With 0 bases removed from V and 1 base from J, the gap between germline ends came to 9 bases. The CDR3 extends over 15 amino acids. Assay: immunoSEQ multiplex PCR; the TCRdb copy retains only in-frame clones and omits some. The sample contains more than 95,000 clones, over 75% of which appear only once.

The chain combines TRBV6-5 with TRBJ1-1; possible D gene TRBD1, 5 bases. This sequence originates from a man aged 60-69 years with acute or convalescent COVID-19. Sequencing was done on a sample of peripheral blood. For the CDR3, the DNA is TGTGCCAGCAGTTACTCGGGCAGGGCGAACACTGAAGCTTTCTTT. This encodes CASSYSGRANTEAFF.